This T cell receptor beta chain was sequenced for a study of blood T cells in healthy people across ages. A J-beta primer mix and a sample-barcoded 5' primer were used in a second PCR of about 7 to 12 cycles. Each CDR3 protein gets one entry after TCRdb re-called the 5' RACE reads with MiXCR. The repertoire holds about a million distinct CDR3 sequences, about 48% seen once, with around an eighth in the top ten. This CDR3 is 14 amino acids long. CDR1 and CDR2 from the germline V gene are SGHVS and FQNEAQ. The V end lost 5 bases, the J end lost 2 bases, and 11 bases lay between the germline ends. This sequence was found in a man aged 30-40 years in good health. Sequencing was done on a sample of blood. V is TRBV7-8 and J is TRBJ2-3; D ambiguous. As DNA, the CDR3 is TGTGCCAGCAGCCCCGCGCCCCTCACAGATACGCAGTATTTT. It translates to CASSPAPLTDTQYF.